The subject of this entry is one TCR beta chain. What this receptor recognizes is not known. Base quality data are lacking; no much larger clone is found one base away. Reading from cysteine to phenylalanine, the CDR3 counts 16 amino acids. Only CDR3 DNA is held: 48 bases, read in frame from base 1. The germline V gene encodes CDR1 SGDLS and CDR2 YYNGEE. V and J are truncated by 0 bases and 4 bases respectively, leaving an intervening sequence of 15 bases. The CDR3 regions of human TCRbeta chains were analyzed by immunosequencing. Under the source paper's analysis protocol: TCRs in the repertoires were compared against a reference library of SARS-CoV-2-specific TCRs that had been generated with the MIRA antigen-specificity platform. Breadth was defined as the fraction of unique TCRs that were SARS-CoV-2-associated. Depth was defined as the fraction of total T cells that were SARS-CoV-2-associated. Using the MIRA data, each spike-specific TCR was mapped to the spike region that the TCR reacts to and placed in a CD4 or CD8 class. Log10-transformed breadth and depth values were compared by one-way ANOVA with Sidak's multiple comparisons tests. TCRdb stores this immuneACCESS table with in-frame sequences only. Part of the clones is absent; in the studies checked, under half of the shortfall reflects unresolved V genes, and no reason is known for the rest. From that table come the V and J calls and clone size; the DNA was used to work out D and trimming. Recorded for this sample are approximately 100,000 clones; 87% of them occurred a single time. The ten largest make up roughly 10% of the sample.

This sample stems from a study of T cell responses to AZD1222 COVID-19 vaccine (dated by TCRdb to the early 2020s). Describing the broader study: A total of 230 or so trial participants underwent TCR sequencing, of whom 200 to 220 received two doses of AZD1222 and approximately 25 received two doses of the MenACWY control vaccine. Trial participants were enrolled into age subgroups of 18-55, 56-69 and 70-plus years, which contained around 150, 29 and 61 TCR-sequenced participants, respectively. The investigation overall reported the following: Participants were mostly white British, with more females than males. The authors suggested clonal diversity may have been underestimated. Because no day 14 peak-response samples were available, the repertoires could be characterized only after the peak T cell response. Conclusions about previously exposed vaccinees are limited because only five to seven AZD1222 recipients were SARS-CoV-2 seropositive at baseline. CD4 TCRs associated with the vaccine covered the entire spike protein, and the dominant responses were in regions 160-218 and 743-854. Nearly half of unique spike-specific TCRs reportedly recognized epitopes outside regions mutated in the B.1.351 and B.1.1.7 variants. Spike-specific TCR breadth and depth rose significantly after two AZD1222 doses compared with day 0 and with MenACWY recipients. The 56-69-year group was small, and its depth increase did not reach significance, likely because of low power.

What this sample's time point label stands for: about 28 days (+/-7) after the second vaccine dose. AZD1222 recipients given second doses at about 4 weeks or at about 12 weeks were pooled, since spike-specific TCR depth and breadth were not found to differ between the two schedules. Vaccinee samples came from UK trials COV001 and COV002, including a single-blind randomized controlled phase 2/3 trial of AZD1222 (ChAdOx1 nCoV-19) in healthy adults. For TCRbeta chain sequencing, PBMC samples from trial participants were taken at day 0 and at day 28 after the second dose. The sequence is built from TRBV9 and TRBJ2-3; the D gene is perhaps TRBD2, from 5 matching bases. Source: peripheral blood, taken 28 days after the second AZD1222 dose. The receptor's source is an adult who received the AZD1222 COVID-19 vaccine. The CDR3 here reads CASSVERNLLPDTQYF. Here is the DNA: TGTGCCAGCAGCGTAGAGCGGAACCTCCTCCCAGATACGCAGTATTTT.